The rows below give T cell receptor beta chains drawn from one sample of a study of cytotoxic CD8 clonotypes in ibrutinib-treated CLL. The repertoire was sequenced with immunoSEQ multiplex PCR; TCRdb's copy has only in-frame clones and lacks some. The table records roughly 170,000 clones, roughly four fifths of them present only once. Here the sequenced sample was PBMCs, taken after 24 months of ibrutinib treatment. Source of these receptors: a human donor with chronic lymphocytic leukemia. Each CDR3 is given with its conserved first and last residue. A D gene is named only where the DNA matches it firmly. Size values are once, few and many counts, or a class for expanded clones, and some rows have none.

NA NA TRBJ2-3 TRBV5-4 TGTGCCAGCACCCTTGGGAGCACAGATACGCAGTATTTT CASTLGSTDTQYF
NA TRBD2 TRBJ2-3 TRBV4-3 TGCGCCAGCAGCCAAAGGGGGACTAGCGGGGGGAGCACAGATACGCAGTATTTT CASSQRGTSGGSTDTQYF
NA TRBD1 TRBJ1-6 TRBV5-1 TGCGCCAGCAGCTTGCGGGGACAGAACTCACCCCTCCACTTT CASSLRGQNSPLHF
NA TRBD2 TRBJ2-5 TRBV4-1 TGCGCCAGCAGCCAGACAGCGGGAGGGGGTCTCCAAGAGACCCAGTACTTC CASSQTAGGGLQETQYF
NA NA TRBJ1-1 TRBV19 TGTGCCAGTAGCACAGGGAGAAACATGAACACTGAAGCTTTCTTT CASSTGRNMNTEAFF
NA TRBD1 TRBJ1-5 TRBV5-8 TGTGCCAGCAGCCAAGGTGCCGGGACAGGTGACAATCAGCCCCAGCATTTT CASSQGAGTGDNQPQHF
NA NA TRBJ2-1 TRBV21-1 TGTGCCAGCAGCAAAGGGAACACGAAATCCTACAATGAGCAGTTCTTC CASSKGNTKSYNEQFF
NA NA TRBJ1-6 TRBV5-1 TGCGCCAGCAGCTTGGTGGGCAGGGTAGGTTCACCCCTCCACTTT CASSLVGRVGSPLHF
NA NA TRBJ1-1 TRBV27 TGTGCCAGCAGGACAGGGAACACTGAAGCTTTCTTT CASRTGNTEAFF
NA NA TRBJ2-3 TRBV6-6 TGTGCCAGCAGTTACGACAGCACAGATACGCAGTATTTT CASSYDSTDTQYF
NA NA TRBJ2-3 TRBV27 TGTGCCAGCAGTTACAGGGAACCCACAGATACGCAGTATTTT CASSYREPTDTQYF
NA NA TRBJ1-1 TRBV29-1 TGCAGCGTTGAATGGTCCACTGAAGCTTTCTTT CSVEWSTEAFF
once NA TRBJ1-4 TRBV6-5 TGTGCCAGCAGTTACTCTTTAGTAACTAATGAAAAACTGTTTTTT CASSYSLVTNEKLFF
once TRBD2 TRBJ2-3 TRBV4-2 TGTGCCAGCAGCCAAGAAATCACTAGCGGATCGAGTCAGTATTTT CASSQEITSGSSQYF
NA NA TRBJ2-7 TRBV19 TGTGCCACACAGGACAAGAGCTCCTACGAGCAGTACTTC CATQDKSSYEQYF
NA NA TRBJ2-2 TRBV11-2 TGTGCCAGCAGCTTAGACAGCTTGACTACCGGGGAGCTGTTTTTT CASSLDSLTTGELFF
NA NA TRBJ1-5 TRBV4-1 TGCGCCAGCAGCCAACTGGGGGGGGGTCGGGAGCCCCAGCATTTT CASSQLGGGREPQHF
once TRBD1 TRBJ1-6 TRBV11-2 TGTGCCAGCAGCCCTGGACAGGGAGTAGGTTCCTATAATTCACCCCTCCACTTT CASSPGQGVGSYNSPLHF
NA NA TRBJ1-3 TRBV2 TGTGCCAGCAGGGAGGCAGCGACTGGAAACACCATATATTTT CASREAATGNTIYF
NA NA TRBJ1-6 TRBV7-9 TGTGCCAGCAGCCAAAGGCAGGGCAGGAATTCACCCCTCCACTTT CASSQRQGRNSPLHF
NA NA TRBJ2-1 TRBV7-3 TGTGCCAGCAGCTTATCCGGGGGAGAGTACAATGAGCAGTTCTTC CASSLSGGEYNEQFF
NA NA TRBJ1-1 TRBV19 TGTGCCAGTCTCGGGGTAAGAGGCACTGAAGCTTTCTTT CASLGVRGTEAFF
NA TRBD2 TRBJ2-5 TRBV4-2 TGTGCCAGCAGCCAAGACAGGACTAGCGGGGAGACCCAGTACTTC CASSQDRTSGETQYF
NA TRBD2 TRBJ2-5 TRBV30 TGTGCCTTCGAGGGAGGGTTAATAGAGACCCAGTACTTC CAFEGGLIETQYF
NA TRBD1 TRBJ2-7 TRBV6-5 TGTGCCAGCAGTTACTCGGGGCGACAGGGGGCCTACGAGCAGTACTTC CASSYSGRQGAYEQYF
NA NA TRBJ2-7 TRBV7-2 TGTGCCAGCAGCCTTGACAGGCGCTCCTACGAGCAGTACTTC CASSLDRRSYEQYF
NA NA TRBJ2-3 TRBV30 TGTGCCTGGAGTCTGGGCCTGGCCCCCACAGATACGCAGTATTTT CAWSLGLAPTDTQYF
NA TRBD1 TRBJ1-4 TRBV6-1 TGTGCCAGCAGTGGAGGCCCGGGACAGATTAATGAAAAACTGTTTTTT CASSGGPGQINEKLFF
NA NA TRBJ1-4 TRBV5-1 TGCGCCAGCAGCTTGGGGACTGGGAATGAAAAACTGTTTTTT CASSLGTGNEKLFF
NA NA TRBJ1-1 TRBV14 TGTGCCAGCAGCCCCAAGATGAACAGTAAGAACACTGAAGCTTTCTTT CASSPKMNSKNTEAFF
NA TRBD1 TRBJ2-7 TRBV28 TGTGCCAGCAGTTACGACAGGGACGAGCAGTACTTC CASSYDRDEQYF
NA TRBD1 TRBJ1-2 TRBV30 TGTGCCTGTACCGGGACAGGGGGTTTCGATGGCTACACCTTC CACTGTGGFDGYTF
NA TRBD2 TRBJ2-1 TRBV11-2 TGTGCCAGCAGCGGGACTAGCGGGGGATGGTCTGAGCAGTTCTTC CASSGTSGGWSEQFF
once TRBD2 TRBJ2-2 TRBV4-1 TGCGCCAGCAGCCAAGAGGAACTAGCGGGGGTCCTCACCGGGGAGCTGTTTTTT CASSQEELAGVLTGELFF
once TRBD1 TRBJ1-2 TRBV5-1 TGCGCCAGCAGCTTGGGACAGGGGAGAGACTATGGCTACACCTTC CASSLGQGRDYGYTF
NA NA TRBJ2-2 TRBV18 TGTGCCAGCTCACCACCACTATCCCTGGCCCCGCGAGACGGGGAGCTGTTTTTT CASSPPLSLAPRDGELFF
NA NA TRBJ1-4 TRBV11-2 TGTGCCAGCAGCCCCCGGCGGGCCCAACGCTCCGAAAAACTGTTTTTT CASSPRRAQRSEKLFF
NA NA TRBJ1-2 TRBV21-1 TGTGCCAGCAGCACGAGGCGTTCGACAGGGGGCTGTTATGGCTACACCTTC CASSTRRSTGGCYGYTF
NA TRBD2 TRBJ2-3 TRBV19 TGTGCCAGTAGTTCCCCGGGGGGAGATACGCAGTATTTT CASSSPGGDTQYF
NA TRBD1 TRBJ2-2 TRBV5-1 TGCGCCAGCAGGTGGACAGGGGGATCCACCGGGGAGCTGTTTTTT CASRWTGGSTGELFF
NA TRBD1 TRBJ1-1 TRBV18 TGTGCCAGCTCACCAATGTCAGGGGGCAGCACTGAAGCTTTCTTT CASSPMSGGSTEAFF
few TRBD1 TRBJ1-2 TRBV7-9 TGTGCCAGCAGCCCCTGGGGGACAGGGGGCAACTATGGCTACACCTTC CASSPWGTGGNYGYTF
once NA TRBJ2-5 TRBV5-1 TGCGCCAGCAGCTTGACTAGCCTGTACCAAGAGACCCAGTACTTC CASSLTSLYQETQYF
NA TRBD1 TRBJ1-4 TRBV19 TGTGCCAGTAGTATAACACAGGGGGTAGCTGAAAAACTGTTTTTT CASSITQGVAEKLFF
NA TRBD1 TRBJ1-3 TRBV10-2 TGCGCCAGCAGCACAGGGGTCGGAAACACCATATATTTT CASSTGVGNTIYF
NA TRBD1 TRBJ1-2 TRBV20-1 TGCAGTGCCGACAGGGGCTATGGCTACACCTTC CSADRGYGYTF
NA NA TRBJ1-5 TRBV5-1 TGCGCCAGCAGCTTACAAGGGGGGAACAATCAGCCCCAGCATTTT CASSLQGGNNQPQHF
NA TRBD1 TRBJ1-1 TRBV10-3 TGTGCCATCAGTCCCGGGACAGGGGTTACTGAAGCTTTCTTT CAISPGTGVTEAFF
NA NA TRBJ1-1 TRBV5-1 TGCGCCAGCAGCTTGGGCACTGAAGCTTTCTTT CASSLGTEAFF
many TRBD1 TRBJ1-2 TRBV19 TGTGCCAGTAGTCTCCGGGACAGCCTACTATGGGGCTACACCTTC CASSLRDSLLWGYTF
NA TRBD1 TRBJ2-7 TRBV27 TGTGCCAGCAGCGGGACAGGGTTTTACGAGCAGTACTTC CASSGTGFYEQYF
NA NA TRBJ1-5 TRBV5-6 TGTGCCAGCAGCTTCCAGGGACGGCCTAGCAATCAGCCCCAGCATTTT CASSFQGRPSNQPQHF
NA TRBD2 TRBJ2-2 TRBV7-9 TGTGCCAGCAGCCAAGAACCGGGACTAGCGGGCCCGAACACCGGGGAGCTGTTTTTT CASSQEPGLAGPNTGELFF
NA NA TRBJ1-4 TRBV5-4 TGTGCCAGCAGTTCGGGAGGCTCGGGAAAACTGTTTTTT CASSSGGSGKLFF
few TRBD1 TRBJ1-6 TRBV30 TGTGCCTGGATTAGGACAGGGTATAATTCACCCCTCCACTTT CAWIRTGYNSPLHF